These 21 T cell receptor beta chains came from one sample sequenced in a study of blood T cell repertoires in COVID-19. Profiled with immunoSEQ multiplex PCR; TCRdb holds only in-frame clones, not every one. The sample shows about 210,000 clones, approximately 90% of them seen only once. Sample: peripheral blood. These receptors all come from a man aged 30-40 years with acute or convalescent COVID-19.

The chain employs TRBV2 and TRBJ2-7; 10 positions match TRBD2. This CDR3 spans 15 amino acids. The V and J ends lost 3 bases and 3 bases, in that order; junction bases with no gene match: 5. Germline CDR1 reads SNHLY; CDR2 reads FYNNEI. CDR3 amino acids: CASSDEREGLYEQYF. For the CDR3, the DNA is TGTGCCAGCAGTGATGAGCGGGAGGGCCTCTACGAGCAGTACTTC.

This chain uses TRBV28 with TRBJ2-1; 10 bases fit TRBD2. J was trimmed by 5 bases and V by 3 bases; bases with no gene match: 4. Germline-derived CDR1 and CDR2 are MDHEN and SYDVKM. The CDR3 totals 15 residues. The CDR3 here is CASSFSAGGHNEQFF. DNA for the CDR3: TGTGCCAGCAGTTTCTCAGCGGGAGGGCACAATGAGCAGTTCTTC. The whole variable domain, remainder taken from reference TRBV28 and TRBJ2-1, is DVKVTQSSRYLVKRTGEKVFLECVQDMDHENMFWYRQDPGLGLRLIYFSYDVKMKEKGDIPEGYSVSREKKERFSLILESASTNQTSMYLCASSFSAGGHNEQFFGPGTRLTVL.

The V and J genes are TRBV4-1 and TRBJ2-6; D is undetermined. Germline V CDR1 and CDR2: MGHRA, YSYEKL. V was shortened by 2 bases and J by 0 bases, with 11 bases between the two germline ends. The CDR3 runs 17 residues. CDR3 sequence reads: CASSQQEFSSGANVLTF. In nucleotides, the CDR3 is TGCGCCAGCAGCCAACAGGAATTTAGCTCTGGGGCCAACGTCCTGACTTTC.

This clone was observed a single time. The rearrangement uses TRBV6-5 and TRBJ2-7; 11 nucleotides agree with TRBD2. V dropped 2 bases and J dropped 2; count of bases not matched to a gene: 2. Germline CDR1 is MNHEY and CDR2 is SVGAGI. This CDR3 contains 15 residues. CDR3 amino acids: CASSYLAGGPYEQYF. Written as DNA, the CDR3 is TGTGCCAGCAGTTACCTAGCGGGAGGTCCCTACGAGCAGTACTTC.

The rearrangement links TRBV3-1 (or the pseudogene TRBV3-2) to TRBJ2-1; D perhaps matches TRBD2 (6 bases). Per the germline V gene, CDR1 is LGHDT and CDR2 is YNNKEL (reference sequence). Between the trimmed V and J ends, which lost 1 base and 4 bases, there was a span of 11 bases. The CDR3 length is 15 residues. The CDR3, as DNA: TGTGCCAGCAGCCAAGGACCCGGGAGTTACAATGAGCAGTTCTTC. It encodes CASSQGPGSYNEQFF.

The chain links TRBV6-6 to TRBJ1-2; a weak D match, TRBD1 (6 bases). V was trimmed by 7 bases and J by 2 bases, leaving 14 bases between them. Germline CDR1 MNHNY, CDR2 SVGAGI (reference sequence). The CDR3 totals 14 residues. CDR3 loop: CASIGGAGNYGYTF. In nucleotides, the CDR3 is TGTGCCAGCATTGGGGGCGCCGGAAACTATGGCTACACCTTC.

CDR3 loop: CASSPETGGAGETQYF. For the CDR3, the DNA is TGTGCCAGCAGTCCAGAGACAGGGGGGGCGGGAGAGACCCAGTACTTC. The V and J genes are TRBV28 and TRBJ2-5; 9 bases fit TRBD1. V lost 5 bases, J lost 4 bases, and 11 bases stayed unmatched. CDR1 MDHEN and CDR2 SYDVKM come from the germline V gene. This CDR3 has 16 residues.

The V and J genes are TRBV15 and TRBJ2-1, with 9 bases fitting TRBD1. The V gene end was trimmed by 2 bases and the J gene end by 4 bases; junction bases not matched to a gene: 6. Germline V gives CDR1 LNHNV, CDR2 YYDKDF (reference sequence). The CDR3 sequence is 16 residues long. As DNA, the CDR3 is TGTGCCACCAGCAGATCCGGGACAGGGTCTTACAATGAGCAGTTCTTC. Translation gives CATSRSGTGSYNEQFF.

The chain is built from TRBV5-4 and TRBJ2-7; 12 bases align to TRBD1. Germline loops: CDR1 SGHNT, CDR2 YYREEE (reference sequence). CDR3 size: 16 residues. Germline trimming cut 0 bases from V and 5 bases from J; bases unmatched to any gene: 6. CDR3 region: CASSLGGQGAGDEQYF. The CDR3 nucleotides are TGTGCCAGCAGCTTGGGGGGACAGGGGGCGGGAGACGAGCAGTACTTC.

The chain links TRBV11-2 to TRBJ2-1, with 7 bases aligning to TRBD1. Germline lookup yields CDR1 SGHAT and CDR2 FQNNGV. Losses at the gene ends were 5 bases for V and 3 bases for J; bases not matched to a gene: 10. The CDR3 is 16 amino acids. The CDR3 reads CASSPASGGVYNEQFF. CDR3 DNA: TGTGCCAGCAGCCCAGCGTCAGGGGGTGTCTACAATGAGCAGTTCTTC.

The rearrangement uses TRBV6-5 and TRBJ1-2; D not certain. V dropped 4 bases and J dropped 8 bases, with 14 bases sitting between them. The CDR3 is 13 amino acids. CDR1 and CDR2 (germline): MNHEY, SVGAGI. This CDR3 is CASSSRNSLGYTF. The CDR3 DNA is TGTGCCAGCAGTTCTCGCAATTCTCTAGGCTACACCTTC.

This clone was recorded a few times. The V gene is TRBV19, the J gene TRBJ1-3; D possibly corresponds to TRBD1 (5 bases). The V gene lost 7 bases and the J gene lost 0 bases, with 16 bases spanning the gap. Germline assignment: CDR1 LNHDA and CDR2 SQIVND (reference sequence). CDR3 length: 16 residues. DNA for the CDR3: TGTGCCAGTATCAAGGAGGGGTCTTCCTCTGGAAACACCATATATTTT. Translated, it gives CASIKEGSSSGNTIYF.

The CDR3 loop reads CAWAQGNQPQHF. Written as DNA, the CDR3 is TGTGCCTGGGCACAGGGTAATCAGCCCCAGCATTTT. This chain uses TRBV30 with TRBJ1-5, with D possibly being TRBD1 (6 bases). The V and J ends lost 5 bases and 4 bases respectively, with 9 bases between them. Per germline, CDR1 GTSNPN and CDR2 SVGIG (reference sequence). This CDR3 has 12 amino acids.

DNA of the CDR3: TGTGCCAGCAGTCCGACAGGGGCGAGGGAGCAGCCCCAGCATTTT. Translation: CASSPTGAREQPQHF. This chain joins TRBV7-9 and TRBJ1-5; the match to TRBD1 covers 8 bases. Losses at the gene ends were 6 bases for V and 7 bases for J; bases not matched to a gene: 11. This CDR3 has 15 residues. From germline, CDR1 is SEHNR and CDR2 FQNEAQ (reference sequence).

This chain connects TRBV7-2 to TRBJ1-1; no reliable D call. Germline lookup yields CDR1 SGHTA and CDR2 FQGNSA. The CDR3 loop spans 15 amino acids. Trimming pared 5 bases from V and 4 bases from J, leaving 17 bases between. CDR3 sequence reads: CASSLARGGSTEAFF. In DNA form, the CDR3 reads TGTGCCAGCAGCCTTGCACGAGGAGGAAGCACTGAAGCTTTCTTT. Supplemented by reference TRBV7-2 and TRBJ1-1, the full variable domain reads GAGVSQSPSNKVTEKGKDVELRCDPISGHTALYWYRQSLGQGLEFLIYFQGNSAPDKSGLPSDRFSAERTGGSVSTLTIQRTQQEDSAVYLCASSLARGGSTEAFFGQGTRLTVV.

V is TRBV3-1 (or the pseudogene TRBV3-2) and J is TRBJ2-5, with 7 positions matching TRBD2. This CDR3 spans 14 amino acids. CDR1 LGHDT and CDR2 YNNKEL come from the germline V gene (reference sequence). V dropped 6 bases and J dropped 5; count of bases not matched to a gene: 9. CDR3 DNA sequence: TGTGCCAGCAGGCGGGGACTAAGCTCGGAGACCCAGTACTTC. It translates to CASRRGLSSETQYF.

This rearrangement joins TRBV6-5 to TRBJ2-1; D may be TRBD2 (6 bases). Trimming left V 4 bases short and J 12 bases short, with 13 bases between. Germline CDR1 MNHEY, CDR2 SVGAGI. The CDR3 is made up of 12 amino acids. Here the CDR3 reads CASSSGTPRQFF. For the CDR3, the DNA is TGTGCCAGCAGTTCCGGGACTCCTAGGCAGTTCTTC.

A remark on this clone: This sample also contains other DNA sequences that code for the same CDR3. This rearrangement joins TRBV19 to TRBJ1-2, with a tentative D call TRBD1 (6 bases). V was cut by 6 bases and J by 0 bases, with 8 bases left in between. Germline V CDR1 and CDR2: LNHDA, SQIVND (reference sequence). The length of the CDR3 is 13 residues. Here the CDR3 DNA reads TGTGCCAGTAGACAGGGCACTAACTATGGCTACACCTTC. It yields the protein CASRQGTNYGYTF.

The J gene is TRBJ2-7, the V gene TRBV3-1 (or the pseudogene TRBV3-2), with unresolved D. CDR3 length: 13 amino acids. The germline gives CDR1 LGHDT, CDR2 YNNKEL (reference sequence). Between the trimmed V and J ends, which lost 1 base and 7 bases, there was a span of 11 bases. Here the CDR3 reads CASSQAGGLEQYF. Written as DNA, the CDR3 is TGTGCCAGCAGCCAAGCAGGTGGGTTGGAGCAGTACTTC.

This clone was found once. The rearrangement links TRBV4-2 to TRBJ2-5; 9 positions agree with TRBD2. CDR3 size: 16 residues. V shed 1 base, J shed 3 bases, and the junction held 6 bases outside the gene matches. From germline, CDR1 is LGHNA and CDR2 YNFKEQ. The CDR3 region is CASSQALVAGEETQYF. The CDR3 DNA is TGTGCCAGCAGCCAAGCCTTGGTAGCGGGGGAAGAGACCCAGTACTTC.

This clone has only one observation. The rearrangement joins TRBV12-3 or TRBV12-4 to TRBJ1-1; 7 bases align to TRBD1. The ends lost 7 bases at V and 11 bases at J; junction bases unmatched: 10. This CDR3 comprises 12 residues. CDR3 loop: CASILEGAGAFF. The CDR3 DNA is TGTGCCAGCATCTTAGAGGGGGCGGGGGCTTTCTTT.